This passage covers 26 T cell receptor beta chains from one sample sequenced in a study of T cells in Graves' hyperthyroidism and ophthalmopathy. Researchers took RNA transcripts and amplified the TCR beta CDR3 regions from them. The HTBI set primed first-round TCR CDR3 RT-PCR. Using its own MiXCR run on the multiplex PCR reads, TCRdb lists one record per CDR3 protein. Here the sample spans some 600,000 distinct CDR3 sequences, around 46% being singletons. Input material: peripheral blood or thyroid tissue (not recorded which). The receptors here all came from a woman aged 18-29 years with Graves' hyperthyroidism.

This CDR3 reads CASSLVGAGTSYEQYF. The CDR3 nucleotides read TGTGCCAGCAGCTTAGTGGGCGCGGGAACCTCCTACGAGCAGTACTTC. This chain links TRBV7-2 with TRBJ2-7; tentatively, D is TRBD2 (6 bases). V gave up 1 base and J gave up 0 bases, with 13 bases separating them. The CDR3 loop spans 16 amino acids. Germline V gene data show CDR1 as SGHTA and CDR2 as FQGNSA.

This chain joins TRBV29-1 and TRBJ1-1, with D possibly TRBD1 on 5 matching bases. The length of the CDR3 is 13 residues. Germline V gene data show CDR1 as SQVTM and CDR2 as ANQGSEA. With 8 bases removed from V and 0 bases from J, the gap between germline ends came to 13 bases. DNA for the CDR3: TGCAGCTCTGGGGACCGGATGAACACTGAAGCTTTCTTT. This codes for CSSGDRMNTEAFF. Filled out from reference TRBV29-1 and TRBJ1-1, the complete variable domain reads SAVISQKPSRDICQRGTSLTIQCQVDSQVTMMFWYRQQPGQSLTLIATANQGSEATYESGFVIDKFPISRPNLTFSTLTVSNMSPEDSSIYLCSSGDRMNTEAFFGQGTRLTVV.

The rearrangement links TRBV14 to TRBJ1-2, with D maybe TRBD1 (5 bases). Germline V lookup: CDR1 SGHDN, CDR2 FVKESK. This CDR3 is built from 14 residues. V was shortened by 4 bases and J by 6 bases, with 15 bases between the two germline ends. DNA for the CDR3: TGTGCCAGCAGCCCAGATCTTGGGGGGAATGGCTACACCTTC. This gives the protein CASSPDLGGNGYTF.

This sequence joins TRBV25-1 and TRBJ1-4, with D maybe TRBD1 (6 bases). The CDR3 runs to 12 residues. From germline, CDR1 is MGHDK and CDR2 SYGVNS. V was trimmed by 11 bases and J by 2 bases, leaving 9 bases between them. This chain's CDR3 is CAWRGTNEKLFF. CDR3 bases: TGTGCCTGGAGGGGGACTAATGAAAAACTGTTTTTT.

This clonotype showed up just once. One junction end disagrees with the germline gene, perhaps due to a read error. This chain connects TRBV5-1 to TRBJ2-5; D not certain. With the DNA end fitting TRBJ2-7 better, the J assignment may be wrong. The germline V gene encodes CDR1 SGHRS and CDR2 YFSETQ. The CDR3 is 12 amino acids. CDR3 amino acids: CASSPENYEQYF. CDR3 in DNA: TGTGCCAGCAGCCCAGAGAACTACGAGCAGTACTTC.

This clonotype was seen a handful of times. This chain connects TRBV14 to TRBJ2-7, with TRBD1 matching over 7 bases. Germline V gene lookup returns CDR1 SGHDN and CDR2 FVKESK. With 5 bases clipped from V and 0 bases from J, the junction kept 10 bases outside the gene matches. The CDR3 has 16 amino acids. The CDR3 region is CASSGTTGESSYEQYF. The CDR3 region has the DNA TGTGCCAGCAGCGGGACCACAGGGGAAAGCTCCTACGAGCAGTACTTC.

The CDR3 DNA follows: TGTGCCAGCAGCTCGGCCCCGGGAGAGGACGAGCAGTACTTC. Translated: CASSSAPGEDEQYF. The chain joins TRBV7-2 to TRBJ2-7; possible D gene TRBD2, 6 bases. Germline CDR1 reads SGHTA; CDR2 reads FQGNSA. The CDR3 length is 14 residues. Trimming stripped 4 bases from V and 5 bases from J, with 15 bases between. Together with reference TRBV7-2 and TRBJ2-7, the CDR3 gives the full variable domain: GAGVSQSPSNKVTEKGKDVELRCDPISGHTALYWYRQSLGQGLEFLIYFQGNSAPDKSGLPSDRFSAERTGGSVSTLTIQRTQQEDSAVYLCASSSAPGEDEQYFGPGTRLTVT.

A note on this clonotype: This may arise from a read error, as a much more abundant clone is one base away. CDR3 amino acids: CSVTTELYEQYF. The CDR3 region has the DNA TGCAGCGTCACAACAGAATTATACGAGCAGTACTTC. The V gene is TRBV29-1, the J gene TRBJ2-7, with D unclear. This CDR3 is 12 amino acids long. From germline, CDR1 is SQVTM and CDR2 ANQGSEA. Between the trimmed V and J ends, which lost 6 bases and 4 bases, there was a span of 13 bases.

About this clonotype: Since a much larger clone is just one base distant, this may be a read error. This chain connects TRBV2 to TRBJ1-2; D is perhaps TRBD1 (5 bases). Germline CDR1 reads SNHLY; CDR2 reads FYNNEI. The length of the CDR3 is 13 residues. As DNA, the CDR3 is TGTGCCAGCAGTGAACAGGGTGTCTATGGCCACACCTTC. Its translation: CASSEQGVYGHTF.

As regards this clonotype: This sequence may be a read error, since a much larger clone differs from it by one base. This chain links TRBV7-2 with TRBJ1-5; 10 positions agree with TRBD1. The germline CDR1 and CDR2 sequences are SGHTA and FQGNSA. This CDR3 spans 15 amino acids. Trimming removed 4 bases from V and 3 bases from J; junction bases left unmatched: 3. The chain's CDR3 is CASSSGTGANQPQHF. CDR3 DNA: TGTGCCAGCAGCTCCGGGACAGGGGCCAATCAGCCCCAGCATTTT.

This chain joins TRBV25-1 and TRBJ2-7; no firm D call. The germline CDR1 and CDR2 sequences are MGHDK and SYGVNS. V lost 5 bases, J lost 4 bases, and 12 bases lay in between. The CDR3 has 13 amino acids. This CDR3 reads CASSLAQIYEQYF. In nucleotides, the CDR3 is TGTGCCAGCAGTTTAGCACAAATATACGAGCAGTACTTC.

V gene TRBV24-1 combines with J gene TRBJ1-2, with TRBD1 matching over 9 bases. Germline V lookup: CDR1 KGHDR, CDR2 SFDVKD. The CDR3 loop spans 14 amino acids. V lost 4 bases to trimming and J lost 6 bases; unmatched junction nucleotides: 5. In DNA form, the CDR3 reads TGTGCCACCAGTGACCTGACAGGGGGAAATGGCTACACCTTC. Protein: CATSDLTGGNGYTF.

In regard to this clonotype: An end of the junction differs from the germline gene, which may be a read error. The chain is built from TRBV7-9 and TRBJ2-5; a possible D gene is TRBD1 (6 bases). The V gene's germline CDR1 is SEHNR and CDR2 FQNEAQ (reference sequence). The CDR3 runs to 14 residues. CDR3 protein: CANSLPWDKETQYF. As DNA, the CDR3 is TGTGCCAACAGCCTTCCTTGGGACAAAGAGACTCAGTACTTC.

The rearrangement joins TRBV19 to TRBJ1-6; D gene uncertain. CDR1 LNHDA and CDR2 SQIVND come from the germline V gene (reference sequence). V was cut by 5 bases and J by 7 bases, with 15 bases left in between. The CDR3 has 15 residues. The CDR3 loop reads CASSRQPDSNSPLHF. The CDR3 DNA is TGTGCCAGTAGTCGCCAGCCCGACTCGAATTCACCCCTCCACTTT.

Remarks on this clonotype: This sequence may be a read error, since a much larger clone differs from it by one base. This chain joins TRBV7-9 and TRBJ1-1; D not resolved. Germline V gene lookup returns CDR1 SEHNR and CDR2 FQNEAQ (reference sequence). This CDR3 spans 13 amino acids. The CDR3 sequence: CTSSVGWRTEAFF. CDR3 DNA sequence: TGTACCAGCAGCGTCGGGTGGAGAACTGAAGCTTTCTTT.

CDR3 region: CAWSVSSGSPLHF. The CDR3, as DNA: TGTGCCTGGAGTGTCTCGAGTGGCTCACCCCTCCACTTT. The rearrangement joins TRBV25-1 to TRBJ1-6; D uncertain. CDR3 size: 13 residues. Germline V gene lookup returns CDR1 MGHDK and CDR2 SYGVNS. Trimming took off 11 bases at V and 10 bases at J, with 18 bases between the two ends.

The V call is TRBV6-2 or TRBV6-3, the J call TRBJ1-5; D uncertain. The CDR3 is 15 amino acids. Germline lookup yields CDR1 MNHEY and CDR2 SVGEGT. Trimming removed 2 bases from V and 2 bases from J, with 10 bases in between. In DNA, the CDR3 is TGTGCCAGCAGTTACCCCCCTATGGGCAATCAGCCCCAGCATTTT. Translation gives CASSYPPMGNQPQHF.

The J gene is TRBJ1-4, the V gene TRBV2; TRBD1 is a possible D gene (5 bases). Trimming shortened V by 4 bases and J by 8 bases, and 17 bases separated the two germline ends. From germline, CDR1 is SNHLY and CDR2 FYNNEI. The CDR3 has 15 residues. DNA of the CDR3: TGTGCCAGCAGTGGAAATTGGCAGGGTGGCGAAAAACTGTTTTTT. Its translation is CASSGNWQGGEKLFF.

The chain is built from TRBV9 and TRBJ1-4, with 7 bases identical to TRBD1. This CDR3 is 13 amino acids long. Germline CDR1 and CDR2: SGDLS and YYNGEE. The V segment lost 7 bases and the J segment 6 bases; nucleotides outside the gene matches: 6. For the CDR3, the DNA is TGTGCCAGCCAACAACAGGGGTATGAAAAACTGTTTTTT. The encoded protein is CASQQQGYEKLFF.

This clonotype was detected a few times. The rearrangement links TRBV5-6 to TRBJ2-5; 9 bases are a match to TRBD1. CDR3 length equals 14 residues. Germline CDR1 is SGHDT and CDR2 is YYEEEE. V was pared by 0 bases and J by 4 bases, with 1 base of the junction left unmatched. CDR3 protein: CASSLEDRGETQYF. As DNA, the CDR3 is TGTGCCAGCAGCTTGGAGGACAGGGGAGAGACCCAGTACTTC.

This clonotype has only a few counts. The gene calls are TRBV2 and TRBJ1-2; possibly TRBD1 for D (5 bases). Germline V gives CDR1 SNHLY, CDR2 FYNNEI. The CDR3 runs 15 residues. The V end was cut by 6 bases, the J end by 3 bases, with 17 bases between. The CDR3 sequence is CASSPRGMEHYGYTF. DNA of the CDR3: TGTGCCAGCAGCCCCCGGGGGATGGAGCACTATGGCTACACCTTC.

V is TRBV10-3 and J is TRBJ1-2, with 10 nucleotides matching TRBD1. Germline V gene data show CDR1 as ENHRY and CDR2 as SYGVKD. This CDR3 has 16 residues. The ends lost 5 bases at V and 2 bases at J; junction bases unmatched: 8. The CDR3 region is CAISSSDRGRNYGYTF. The CDR3 region has the DNA TGTGCCATCAGTTCTTCAGACAGGGGGCGCAACTATGGCTACACCTTC.

This clonotype showed up many times. The chain uses TRBV10-2 and TRBJ2-7, with a possible D match to TRBD2 (5 bases). CDR3 size: 14 residues. Trimming removed 8 bases from V and 2 bases from J, with 16 bases in between. Germline loops: CDR1 WSHSY, CDR2 SAAADI. The CDR3 coding sequence is TGCGCCAGCGGGGTAAGCGGTGGCACCTACGAGCAGTACTTC. Translation: CASGVSGGTYEQYF.

This clonotype was seen a single time. The chain is built from TRBV15 and TRBJ2-5; TRBD2 agrees at 13 bases. The CDR3 runs 15 residues. V was clipped by 5 bases and J by 7 bases; unmatched bases: 7. CDR1 is LNHNV, CDR2 YYDKDF, per germline (reference sequence). DNA of the CDR3: TGTGCCACCAGCGAACTAGCGGGAGGGCCGGTGACCCAGTACTTC. Its translation is CATSELAGGPVTQYF. Full variable domain (missing parts from reference TRBV15 and TRBJ2-5): DAMVIQNPRYQVTQFGKPVTLSCSQTLNHNVMYWYQQKSSQAPKLLFHYYDKDFNNEADTPDNFQSRRPNTSFCFLDIRSPGLGDTAMYLCATSELAGGPVTQYFGPGTRLLVL.

On this clonotype: This could be a read error, since a much larger clone is one nucleotide away. The CDR3 end shows no conserved phenylalanine or tryptophan, and so a read error is likely. The gene calls are TRBV7-9 and TRBJ2-7; either TRBD1 or TRBD2 may fit D (5 bases each). The CDR3 covers 15 residues. CDR1 is SEHNR and CDR2 is FQNEAQ in the germline V gene (reference sequence). V dropped 7 bases and J dropped 5 bases, with 21 bases sitting between them. CDR3 in amino acids: CASITAGRAAHEQYY. The CDR3 DNA is TGTGCCAGCATCACCGCGGGCAGGGCAGCTCACGAGCAGTACTAC.

This clonotype was observed at least ten times. V is TRBV2 and J is TRBJ1-2; 10 nucleotides line up with TRBD1. The V and J ends lost 5 bases and 7 bases, in that order; junction bases with no gene match: 10. Germline V gene lookup returns CDR1 SNHLY and CDR2 FYNNEI. CDR3 size: 15 residues. The CDR3 here is CASSFTTGTGVGYTF. In DNA, the CDR3 is TGTGCCAGCAGTTTTACGACCGGGACAGGGGTTGGCTACACCTTC.